Sequencing of this T cell receptor (beta chain) was carried out in a study of blood T cell repertoires in COVID-19. The overall study: The United States, Italy and Spain were the sources of the acute and convalescent COVID-19 samples. The analysed material was cDNA or gDNA that came from T cells, B-cell-depleted T cells, or PBMCs.

Per the authors' pipeline: Reference gene primer amplification gave nucleated cell count estimates. Libraries were prepared by immunoSEQ multiplex PCR; TCRdb keeps only in-frame clonotypes and omits some of them. V and J calls and clone size follow that table, whereas D and trimming were derived from the DNA. The sample consists of under 300,000 clones, roughly 81% of them appearing once. Sequences were obtained from peripheral blood. The TCR sequence derives from a man between 50 and 59 years old with acute or convalescent COVID-19.

The CDR3, as DNA: TGTGCCAGCAGCTTGGGGACAGGCGGAACTTTTGGCTACACCTTC. The encoded protein is CASSLGTGGTFGYTF. The chain recombines TRBV13 with TRBJ1-2, with 8 bases matching TRBD1. J lost 7 bases, V lost 3 bases, and 10 bases had no gene match. Per germline, CDR1 PRHDT and CDR2 FYEKMQ (reference sequence). The length of the CDR3 is 15 residues.